The sequence of this T cell receptor beta chain was determined in a study of T cell responses to AZD1222 COVID-19 vaccine. Some clones are missing from TCRdb's copy, which holds only in-frame ones; the method was immunoSEQ multiplex PCR. The table has under 95,000 clones, around nine tenths seen once. This clonotype originated in an adult who received the AZD1222 COVID-19 vaccine. The source material was peripheral blood, sampled 28 days after the second AZD1222 dose.

The CDR3, as DNA: TGTGCCAGCACCCGGGACAGGGTGAACACTGAAGCTTTCTTT. Protein: CASTRDRVNTEAFF. The rearrangement links TRBV13 to TRBJ1-1, with 9 bases lining up with TRBD1. CDR1 is PRHDT, CDR2 FYEKMQ, per germline (reference sequence). The ends lost 7 bases at V and 0 bases at J; junction bases unmatched: 3. This CDR3 has 14 amino acids.